Below, 32 T cell receptor beta chains from the same sample are listed, as sequenced in a study of identical twins. TCRdb re-derived calls from the 5' RACE reads in MiXCR, one entry per CDR3 protein. The sample has under 300,000 distinct CDR3 sequences, around 6.5% seen once. These data were also filed under a second study, of T cells expressing NK-cell markers.

Sequenced: CD8+ T cells sorted from blood. These receptors all come from a woman between 18 and 30 years old in good health.

This chain joins TRBV20-1 and TRBJ2-7; 9 nucleotides agree with TRBD2. The CDR3 spans 16 residues. Germline V gene lookup returns CDR1 DFQATT and CDR2 SNEGSKA (reference sequence). Germline trimming cut 7 bases from V and 2 bases from J; bases unmatched to any gene: 15. The CDR3 protein is CSVPTLSAGGAYEQYF. The DNA of the CDR3 is TGCAGTGTTCCAACCCTTAGCGCGGGAGGGGCCTACGAGCAGTACTTC.

This clonotype was found many times. This chain joins TRBV12-3 or TRBV12-4 and TRBJ1-2; D perhaps matches TRBD1 (5 bases). The V and J ends lost 6 bases and 5 bases respectively, with 19 bases between them. The CDR3 runs to 15 residues. The chain's CDR3 is CASRGDGGEWYGYTF. The CDR3 region has the DNA TGTGCCAGCAGGGGGGACGGCGGGGAATGGTATGGCTACACCTTC.

CDR3 bases: TGTGCCAGCAGCTCCAACCCTGGCGGGGGCCAAGAGACCCAGTACTTC. This encodes CASSSNPGGGQETQYF. This chain joins TRBV11-2 and TRBJ2-5; 7 positions agree with TRBD2. Looked up from germline, CDR1 is SGHAT and CDR2 is FQNNGV. The V segment lost 4 bases and the J segment 1 base; nucleotides outside the gene matches: 9. This CDR3 has 16 amino acids.

This chain connects TRBV6-1 to TRBJ1-2; the D is unclear. This CDR3 comprises 13 residues. The V end was cut by 3 bases, the J end by 5 bases, with 10 bases between. CDR1 is MNHNS, CDR2 SASEGT, per germline. The CDR3 here is CASSDHPAYGYTF. In DNA, the CDR3 is TGTGCCAGCAGTGACCACCCCGCGTATGGCTACACCTTC.

This clonotype appeared a few times. The chain links TRBV4-1 to TRBJ2-1; tentative D call: TRBD2 (6 bases). CDR3 length: 15 residues. Germline V lookup: CDR1 MGHRA, CDR2 YSYEKL. V was cut by 4 bases and J by 3 bases, with 13 bases left in between. CDR3 sequence: CASSPDGSGYNEQFF. DNA for the CDR3: TGCGCCAGCAGCCCCGACGGGAGTGGCTACAATGAGCAGTTCTTC.

This clonotype was recorded a few times. This chain links TRBV27 with TRBJ1-1; a weak D match, TRBD1 (6 bases). The CDR3 loop spans 14 amino acids. The germline V gene has CDR1 MNHEY and CDR2 SMNVEV (reference sequence). Trimming took 5 bases from V and 0 from J, leaving 10 bases between them. This CDR3 reads CASSDRLMNTEAFF. The CDR3 nucleotides are TGTGCCAGCAGTGACAGGTTAATGAACACTGAAGCTTTCTTT.

There are a few counts of this clonotype. The chain combines TRBV7-9 with TRBJ2-1; the match to TRBD2 covers 8 bases. This CDR3 comprises 14 residues. CDR1 SEHNR and CDR2 FQNEAQ come from the germline V gene (reference sequence). V was pared by 4 bases and J by 7 bases, with 6 bases of the junction left unmatched. Here the CDR3 DNA reads TGTGCCAGCAGCTACCCTAGCGGGCAGAATGAGCAGTTCTTC. It specifies CASSYPSGQNEQFF.

The V call is TRBV10-3, the J call TRBJ1-2; D remains ambiguous. Trimming removed 1 base from V and 8 bases from J, with 20 bases in between. Germline CDR1 and CDR2: ENHRY and SYGVKD. The CDR3 length is 16 residues. For the CDR3, the DNA is TGTGCCATCAGTGAGTTCTTGACGGCGACCATAGAGGGCTACACCTTC. It yields the protein CAISEFLTATIEGYTF.

In its sample, this clonotype was seen a few times. The chain has TRBV15 and TRBJ2-2; 8 nucleotides line up with TRBD2. The CDR3 is 17 amino acids. Trimming at V came to 0 bases and at J to 1 base, leaving 4 bases not matched to a gene. Germline CDR1 is LNHNV and CDR2 is YYDKDF (reference sequence). CDR3 in DNA: TGTGCCACCAGCAGAGATCGGCTAGCGGGGAACACCGGGGAGCTGTTTTTT. As protein: CATSRDRLAGNTGELFF.

Ten or more counts support this clonotype. The chain combines TRBV12-3 or TRBV12-4 with TRBJ2-5; D gene ambiguous. Trimming cost V 5 bases and J 4 bases, with 8 bases left between them. The length of the CDR3 is 12 residues. CDR3 in amino acids: CASSMVPETQYF. Here the CDR3 DNA reads TGTGCCAGCAGTATGGTCCCAGAGACCCAGTACTTC.

This clonotype occurred a few times. V and J are TRBV11-2 and TRBJ1-5; D ambiguous. The CDR3 extends over 13 amino acids. CDR1 is SGHAT, CDR2 FQNNGV, per germline. V lost 2 bases and J lost 5, with 7 bases in between. The CDR3, as DNA: TGTGCCAGCAGCTTATCAGTGGATCAGCCCCAGCATTTT. This codes for CASSLSVDQPQHF.

This clonotype was seen many times. The chain recombines TRBV20-1 with TRBJ2-4, with unresolved D. Germline V gene lookup returns CDR1 DFQATT and CDR2 SNEGSKA (reference sequence). The germline V and J ends were trimmed by 1 base and 7 bases, with 11 bases remaining between them. This CDR3 has 13 amino acids. CDR3 DNA: TGCAGTGCTAGAGCCCTGACTGGGAACATTCAGTACTTC. Translated: CSARALTGNIQYF.

The sample holds many counts of this clonotype. V gene TRBV4-3 combines with J gene TRBJ2-7; a possible D gene is TRBD1 (5 bases). Trimming stripped 1 base from V and 7 bases from J, with 11 bases between. Per the germline V gene, CDR1 is LGHNA and CDR2 is YSLEER. The CDR3 has 13 amino acids. In DNA, the CDR3 is TGCGCCAGCAGCCAAGTTAGGGGTCGGGAGCAGTACTTC. It codes for CASSQVRGREQYF.

This clonotype was counted only a few times. CDR3 sequence: CASSRGLAGASGELFF. CDR3 coding DNA: TGTGCCAGCAGCCGAGGACTAGCGGGAGCGTCGGGGGAGCTGTTTTTT. The chain employs TRBV7-2 and TRBJ2-2; 13 bases line up with TRBD2. V was pared by 5 bases and J by 8 bases, with 8 bases of the junction left unmatched. This CDR3 comprises 16 residues. The germline V gene has CDR1 SGHTA and CDR2 FQGNSA. The full variable domain, with the rest looked up from reference TRBV7-2 and TRBJ2-2, is GAGVSQSPSNKVTEKGKDVELRCDPISGHTALYWYRQSLGQGLEFLIYFQGNSAPDKSGLPSDRFSAERTGGSVSTLTIQRTQQEDSAVYLCASSRGLAGASGELFFGEGSRLTVL.

This clonotype has a count of ten or more. The rearrangement links TRBV11-3 to TRBJ2-1, with 7 bases matching TRBD1. The CDR3 runs to 15 residues. V gave up 5 bases and J gave up 6 bases; unmatched junction bases: 10. In germline, CDR1 is SGHNT, CDR2 YENEEA. CDR3 coding DNA: TGTGCCAGCAGCCCCCGGACAGGAGAAATCAATGAGCAGTTCTTC. As protein: CASSPRTGEINEQFF.

V usage is TRBV7-2 and J usage is TRBJ2-7, with 8 bases aligning to TRBD1. Germline V gene sequence: CDR1 SGHTA, CDR2 FQGNSA. The CDR3 runs to 15 residues. J was trimmed by 2 bases and V by 5 bases; bases with no gene match: 8. The CDR3 here is CASSVFVGQAYEQYF. DNA of the CDR3: TGTGCCAGCAGCGTCTTTGTGGGACAGGCCTACGAGCAGTACTTC.

V gene TRBV3-1 combines with J gene TRBJ1-2, with TRBD1 identical over 7 bases. The V gene's germline CDR1 is LGHDT and CDR2 YNNKEL (reference sequence). V trimming: 3 bases; J trimming: 4 bases; junction bases outside the gene matches: 8. The CDR3 length is 15 residues. DNA of the CDR3: TGTGCCAGCAGCCAGGGGGACAGAGTCTTCTATGGCTACACCTTC. Residues: CASSQGDRVFYGYTF. The complete variable domain, with remaining parts taken from reference TRBV3-1 and TRBJ1-2, reads DTAVSQTPKYLVTQMGNDKSIKCEQNLGHDTMYWYKQDSKKFLKIMFSYNNKELIINETVPNRFSPKSPDKAHLNLHINSLELGDSAVYFCASSQGDRVFYGYTFGSGTRLTVV.

The sample holds many counts of this clonotype. The rearrangement joins TRBV3-1 to TRBJ2-7, with D unclear. CDR1 is LGHDT and CDR2 is YNNKEL in the germline V gene (reference sequence). V dropped 3 bases and J dropped 2 bases, with 8 bases sitting between them. The CDR3 length is 13 residues. Written as DNA, the CDR3 is TGTGCCAGCAGCCACGATGGGGCCTACGAGCAGTACTTC. Protein: CASSHDGAYEQYF.

This clonotype was seen many times. The rearrangement uses TRBV5-1 and TRBJ1-1; D ambiguous. Trimming removed 1 base from V and 7 bases from J, with 11 bases in between. The CDR3 extends over 13 amino acids. The germline gives CDR1 SGHRS, CDR2 YFSETQ. The CDR3 is CASSLSGWGEAFF. Here the CDR3 DNA reads TGCGCCAGCAGCTTGTCGGGGTGGGGTGAAGCTTTCTTT.

This clonotype has at least ten counts. The genes are TRBV5-1 and TRBJ2-5, with D uncertain. The V gene's germline CDR1 is SGHRS and CDR2 YFSETQ. This CDR3 region has 14 residues. Between the trimmed V and J ends, which lost 0 bases and 2 bases, there was a span of 8 bases. The CDR3 protein is CASSLDPSQETQYF. The DNA for the CDR3 is TGCGCCAGCAGCTTGGACCCATCACAAGAGACCCAGTACTTC.

This clonotype appeared a few times. This rearrangement joins TRBV12-3 or TRBV12-4 to TRBJ2-2; D possibly corresponds to TRBD1 (5 bases). The CDR3 has 15 amino acids. Deletions cut 0 bases from V and 3 bases from J, with 8 bases between. The CDR3 coding sequence is TGTGCCAGCAGTTTAGCCAGGGATCACACCGGGGAGCTGTTTTTT. This codes for CASSLARDHTGELFF.

The V gene is TRBV9, the J gene TRBJ1-1; 10 bases match TRBD1. Germline V CDR1 and CDR2: SGDLS, YYNGEE. This CDR3 is 15 amino acids long. V shed 4 bases, J shed 6 bases, and the junction held 9 bases outside the gene matches. CDR3 sequence (DNA): TGTGCCAGCAGCCCTTCGGGACAGGGGATGGCTGAAGCTTTCTTT. As protein: CASSPSGQGMAEAFF.

Regarding this clonotype: A much larger clone differs from this one at a single base, so this may be a read error. The chain carries TRBV29-1 and TRBJ2-7; a possible D gene is TRBD1 (6 bases). Trimming shortened V by 0 bases and J by 6 bases, and 21 bases separated the two germline ends. This CDR3 is built from 16 residues. The germline CDR1 and CDR2 sequences are SQVTM and ANQGSEA. DNA of the CDR3: TGCAGCGTTGAAGAGCCCGCGACAGGTGTTACCGGCGAGCAGTACTTC. Translated, it gives CSVEEPATGVTGEQYF.

Ten or more counts support this clonotype. The gene calls are TRBV7-2 and TRBJ2-2; the D gene is possibly TRBD2 (5 bases). The V and J ends lost 3 bases and 5 bases respectively, with 7 bases between them. CDR3 length equals 13 residues. Germline V gives CDR1 SGHTA, CDR2 FQGNSA. The CDR3 DNA follows: TGTGCCAGCAGCTTGGCGGGTACCGGGGAGCTGTTTTTT. The encoded protein is CASSLAGTGELFF.

This clonotype was counted at least ten times. The rearrangement joins TRBV7-9 to TRBJ1-2; D is unclear. Per germline, CDR1 SEHNR and CDR2 FQNEAQ (reference sequence). The length of the CDR3 is 16 residues. V was clipped by 0 bases and J by 4 bases, with 15 bases between them. Here the CDR3 DNA reads TGTGCCAGCAGCTTAGCGCGGGTGAAACTGGGCTATGGCTACACCTTC. Translating it yields CASSLARVKLGYGYTF.

This clonotype was observed a handful of times. V gene TRAV40 combines with J gene TRBJ2-2; 10 bases are a match to TRBD2. This CDR3 has 18 residues. CDR3 DNA: TGTGCCTTCAGACTCCGCAATAGCGGGAGGACGAACACCGGGGAGCTGTTTTTT. Translated, it gives CAFRLRNSGRTNTGELFF.

This clonotype was detected ten times or more. CDR3 DNA sequence: TGTGCCAGCAGGGGACAGTCGAACACCGGGGAGCTGTTTTTT. It translates to CASRGQSNTGELFF. V is TRBV2 and J is TRBJ2-2, with TRBD1 matching 7 bases. Germline V gene sequence: CDR1 SNHLY, CDR2 FYNNEI. V lost 6 bases and J lost 0; bases outside the gene matches: 1. The CDR3 length is 14 residues.

Details on this clonotype: At one end the junction does not follow the germline gene, possibly because of a read error. The rearrangement uses TRBV12-3 or TRBV12-4 and TRBJ2-1; TRBD2 agrees at 12 bases. The CDR3 length is 19 residues. CDR3 in DNA: TGTGCCTGCAGTTCGGTGGGACTAGCGGGTGATTTCTCCTACAATGAGCAGTTCTTC. Protein: CACSSVGLAGDFSYNEQFF.

In this sample, this clonotype turned up many times. This rearrangement joins TRBV12-3 or TRBV12-4 to TRBJ1-4; possibly TRBD1 for D (5 bases). The CDR3 sequence is 17 residues long. V lost 7 bases to trimming and J lost 2 bases, with 20 bases between them. The CDR3 bases are TGTGCCAGCACCCTATGGGGTTTGCGGGGCACTAATGAAAAACTGTTTTTT. It encodes CASTLWGLRGTNEKLFF.

In its sample, this clonotype was seen a few times. The chain links TRBV5-6 to TRBJ2-7; D may be TRBD1 or TRBD2 (5 bases each). This CDR3 contains 13 residues. V was cut by 2 bases and J by 6 bases, with 12 bases left in between. Germline V lookup: CDR1 SGHDT, CDR2 YYEEEE. DNA of the CDR3: TGTGCCAGCAGCTTAGGAGGTAGGGGCGAGCAGTACTTC. This sequence encodes CASSLGGRGEQYF. The whole variable domain, remainder taken from reference TRBV5-6 and TRBJ2-7, is DAGVTQSPTHLIKTRGQQVTLRCSPKSGHDTVSWYQQALGQGPQFIFQYYEEEERQRGNFPDRFSGHQFPNYSSELNVNALLLGDSALYLCASSLGGRGEQYFGPGTRLTVT.

The J gene is TRBJ2-5, the V gene TRBV6-1, with D tentatively TRBD1 (6 bases). CDR3 length: 18 amino acids. Between the trimmed V and J ends, which lost 9 bases and 1 base, there was a span of 27 bases. The germline V gene encodes CDR1 MNHNS and CDR2 SASEGT. In DNA form, the CDR3 reads TGTGCCAGTCGGTGGGGTTCCCTGGGAGCAGGGGTCCAAGAGACCCAGTACTTC. Residues: CASRWGSLGAGVQETQYF.

This chain uses TRBV13 with TRBJ2-3; D is unresolved. The CDR3 covers 14 residues. Trimming cost V 4 bases and J 5 bases, with 13 bases left between them. Germline V CDR1 and CDR2: PRHDT, FYEKMQ (reference sequence). The CDR3 nucleotides read TGTGCCAGCAGCTCCTTCGGTGGGCTAGATACGCAGTATTTT. It specifies CASSSFGGLDTQYF.